This T cell receptor (beta chain) comes out of a study of cytomegalovirus exposure and HLA in healthy donors. General observations from the study: Earlier results showed most TCR beta V segments being productive about 90% or about 30% of the time. In a later analysis, productive TCRs from donors in an Asian-associated ancestry cluster reportedly carried fewer N-insertions than the cohort mean. As was reported, the HLA-A and HLA-B alleles of most subjects were accurately predicted from TCR beta sequences.

This CDR3 contains 17 residues. Germline V CDR1 and CDR2: MGHRA, YSYEKL. With V trimmed by 0 bases and J by 0 bases, 5 bases remained unmatched. PCR used 60 Vbeta primers and 13 Jbeta primers. Here immunoSEQ multiplex PCR was the method, and the copy in TCRdb shows in-frame clones only, minus some. Altogether about 210,000 clones are present, about 82% being singletons, with the ten largest covering 2.5% to 3%. On this clone: Its antigen is unidentified.

The specimen sequenced was PBMCs. The TCR was taken from a man aged 25 to 40 in good health and CMV-seronegative. This rearrangement joins TRBV4-1 to TRBJ2-1; 7 bases line up with TRBD2. In DNA, the CDR3 is TGCGCCAGCAGCCAAGATGGTGCGGGAGACTCCTACAATGAGCAGTTCTTC. This encodes CASSQDGAGDSYNEQFF.